The 24 T cell receptor beta chains below all came from one sample that was sequenced in a study of T-cell reconstitution after alpha-beta-depleted transplantation in children. Preparation of the TCRbeta library involved a method that used unique molecular identifiers. Each CDR3 protein gets one entry after TCRdb re-called the PCR reads with MiXCR. The sample has 600,000 or so distinct CDR3 sequences; 20% to 25% are singletons. Material: PBMCs, mostly from graft donor cells, obtained 360 days after TCRalphabeta/CD19-depleted stem cell transplant. The source of these receptors is a boy younger than two who had a stem cell transplant for acute myeloid leukemia, so the T cells may come from the graft donor.

This clonotype was counted at least ten times. The chain combines TRBV20-1 with TRBJ2-5; D ambiguous. Germline CDR1 and CDR2: DFQATT and SNEGSKA (reference sequence). The germline V and J ends were trimmed by 6 bases and 2 bases, with 13 bases remaining between them. CDR3 length equals 13 residues. The CDR3 here is CSAPSSPQETQYF. CDR3 sequence (DNA): TGCAGTGCCCCGTCAAGTCCTCAAGAGACCCAGTACTTC.

The chain links TRBV12-3 or TRBV12-4 to TRBJ2-1; 16 bases agree with TRBD2. Trimming took 5 bases from V and 6 from J; bases not matched to a gene: 10. This CDR3 region has 18 residues. The CDR3 coding sequence is TGTGCCAGCAGTCCGGGACTAGCGGGGGGGCCAGGAGGCAATGAGCAGTTCTTC. The encoded protein is CASSPGLAGGPGGNEQFF.

This chain connects TRBV7-3 to TRBJ1-2; D gene unclear. The CDR3 has 13 residues. The germline V gene encodes CDR1 SGHTA and CDR2 FQGTGA. V gave up 11 bases and J gave up 7 bases, with 20 bases separating them. The DNA of the CDR3 is TGTGCCTTCAGTTTAAGAAACCTCCTTGGCTACACCTTC. Its translation: CAFSLRNLLGYTF.

The chain combines TRBV7-2 with TRBJ2-2; D remains unclear. The CDR3 is made up of 14 amino acids. V lost 4 bases and J 4 bases, leaving 10 bases between the germline ends. CDR1 SGHTA and CDR2 FQGNSA come from the germline V gene. Here the CDR3 reads CASSSVSSTGELFF. The CDR3 coding sequence is TGTGCCAGCAGCTCCGTTTCTAGCACCGGGGAGCTGTTTTTT.

V usage is TRBV6-5 and J usage is TRBJ2-3, with 7 bases lining up with TRBD1. The germline V gene encodes CDR1 MNHEY and CDR2 SVGAGI. The CDR3 extends over 16 amino acids. Trimming cost V 0 bases and J 3 bases; bases outside gene matches: 6. The CDR3 here is CASSYSTGTATDTQYF. The CDR3 region has the DNA TGTGCCAGCAGTTACTCCACCGGGACAGCGACAGATACGCAGTATTTT.

The chain joins TRBV4-3 to TRBJ2-2; perhaps TRBD2 as D (6 bases). V lost 0 bases, J lost 7 bases, and 12 bases lay in between. The CDR3 runs 15 residues. Germline CDR1 and CDR2: LGHNA and YSLEER. CDR3 region: CASSQEEEGGGELFF. In nucleotides, the CDR3 is TGCGCCAGCAGCCAAGAGGAGGAGGGAGGCGGGGAGCTGTTTTTT.

This clonotype has a count of ten or more. The gene calls are TRBV12-3 or TRBV12-4 and TRBJ1-4; D not resolved. This CDR3 region has 13 residues. The V end lost 4 bases, the J end lost 6 bases, and 9 bases lay between the germline ends. The CDR3 reads CASSSRVHEKLFF. CDR3 coding DNA: TGTGCCAGCAGTTCCCGGGTGCATGAAAAACTGTTTTTT.

This clonotype has at least ten counts. The V and J genes are TRBV6-6 and TRBJ2-5; D tentatively reads TRBD1 or TRBD2 (5 bases each). This CDR3 region has 12 residues. V was shortened by 8 bases and J by 9 bases, with 16 bases between the two germline ends. Germline-derived CDR1 and CDR2 are MNHNY and SVGAGI (reference sequence). The CDR3 coding sequence is TGTGCCAGCTCGCCGGGGCTTAGCGCCCAGTACTTC. This sequence encodes CASSPGLSAQYF.

In this sample, this clonotype turned up a few times. The chain couples TRBV6-4 to TRBJ1-5; unclear D gene. V lost 6 bases to trimming and J lost 1 base, with 13 bases between them. The CDR3 contains 15 residues. CDR1 MRHNA and CDR2 SNTAGT come from the germline V gene. CDR3 DNA: TGTGCCAGCAGCAGAGAAGGAGGAAGCAATCAGCCCCAGCATTTT. This translates into CASSREGGSNQPQHF.

This rearrangement joins TRBV6-5 to TRBJ2-7; no definite D call. Germline lookup yields CDR1 MNHEY and CDR2 SVGAGI. The CDR3 consists of 16 residues. With 4 bases removed from V and 2 bases from J, the gap between germline ends came to 18 bases. The CDR3 DNA reads as TGTGCCAGCAGTTCGACCGAGGCCCTCACGGCCTACGAGCAGTACGTC. This translates into CASSSTEALTAYEQYV.

V is TRBV12-3 or TRBV12-4 and J is TRBJ2-7, with TRBD1 identical over 8 bases. The CDR3 sequence is 12 residues long. Unmatched junction bases numbered 7, after V lost 6 bases and J lost 9 bases. The chain's CDR3 is CASSYGQGRQYF. CDR3 DNA sequence: TGTGCCAGCAGCTATGGACAGGGACGGCAGTACTTC.

This chain uses TRBV20-1 with TRBJ2-2; a weak D match, TRBD1 (7 bases). The CDR3 covers 16 residues. Germline CDR1 reads DFQATT; CDR2 reads SNEGSKA (reference sequence). V was pared by 3 bases and J by 7 bases, with 21 bases between. Here the CDR3 reads CSASGQAMRGGGELFF. DNA for the CDR3: TGCAGTGCTAGTGGACAGGCAATGCGGGGCGGCGGGGAGCTGTTTTTT.

The chain uses TRBV20-1 and TRBJ2-1; 10 nucleotides line up with TRBD2. The ends lost 3 bases at V and 1 base at J; junction bases unmatched: 6. CDR1 is DFQATT and CDR2 is SNEGSKA in the germline V gene (reference sequence). CDR3 length: 16 amino acids. The CDR3 spells CSARTQLAGSYNEQFF. CDR3 nucleotide sequence: TGCAGTGCTAGGACACAACTAGCGGGGTCCTACAATGAGCAGTTCTTC.

The chain links TRBV5-1 to TRBJ1-2, with a weak D call TRBD1 (5 bases). Trimming pared 0 bases from V and 1 base from J, leaving 7 bases between. Germline CDR1 SGHRS, CDR2 YFSETQ. The CDR3 has 14 amino acids. The CDR3 DNA reads as TGCGCCAGCAGCTTGGGACAGCGTAACTATGGCTACACCTTC. Translating it yields CASSLGQRNYGYTF.

This clonotype was observed many times. V is TRBV27 and J is TRBJ1-5, with TRBD1 matching 9 bases. CDR3 length equals 15 residues. Germline trimming cut 5 bases from V and 6 bases from J; bases unmatched to any gene: 8. Germline-derived CDR1 and CDR2 are MNHEY and SMNVEV (reference sequence). DNA for the CDR3: TGTGCCAGCAGTAACACCCCGACAGGGGGTCAGCCCCAGCATTTT. The encoded protein is CASSNTPTGGQPQHF.

This clonotype has a count of ten or more. This chain connects TRBV7-2 to TRBJ1-2; D not certain. There are 17 residues in the CDR3. CDR1 is SGHTA, CDR2 FQGNSA, per germline. Trimming stripped 0 bases from V and 1 base from J, with 15 bases between. The CDR3 loop reads CASSLAYLDIFNYGYTF. The DNA of the CDR3 is TGTGCCAGCAGCTTAGCCTATTTAGACATATTTAACTATGGCTACACCTTC.

In this sample, this clonotype turned up a few times. This chain joins TRBV21-1 and TRBJ2-7; the DNA was not compared with TRBD1, the D call given in the table. TRBV21-1 is deemed a pseudogene. This CDR3 spans 14 amino acids. The CDR3 nucleotides read TGTGCCAGCACCCCGGGGGGGATGCCATACGAGCAGTACGTC. Its protein product is CASTPGGMPYEQYV.

At least ten counts were recorded for this clonotype. The chain employs TRBV6-5 and TRBJ1-6; TRBD1 might be the D (5 bases). The CDR3 covers 14 residues. V gave up 7 bases and J gave up 4 bases, with 11 bases separating them. Looked up from germline, CDR1 is MNHEY and CDR2 is SVGAGI. CDR3 amino acids: CASKPPGYNSPLHF. For the CDR3, the DNA is TGTGCCAGCAAGCCGCCAGGGTATAATTCACCCCTCCACTTT.

The chain combines TRBV20-1 with TRBJ2-5; D uncertain. From germline, CDR1 is DFQATT and CDR2 SNEGSKA (reference sequence). CDR3 length: 13 residues. The V and J ends lost 0 bases and 5 bases respectively, with 10 bases between them. CDR3 amino acids: CSARDTRLETQYF. The CDR3 DNA sequence: TGCAGTGCTAGAGATACCCGGCTGGAGACCCAGTACTTC.

This clonotype was recorded at least ten times. V and J are TRBV5-1 and TRBJ2-3, with 7 nucleotides matching TRBD1. Trimming at V came to 0 bases and at J to 1 base, leaving 5 bases not matched to a gene. CDR3 length: 16 residues. The germline CDR1 and CDR2 sequences are SGHRS and YFSETQ. CDR3 protein: CASSLGDRIRTDTQYF. DNA for the CDR3: TGCGCCAGCAGCTTGGGGGACAGAATTCGCACAGATACGCAGTATTTT. Full variable domain (remainder filled in from reference TRBV5-1 and TRBJ2-3): KAGVTQTPRYLIKTRGQQVTLSCSPISGHRSVSWYQQTPGQGLQFLFEYFSETQRNKGNFPGRFSGRQFSNSRSEMNVSTLELGDSALYLCASSLGDRIRTDTQYFGPGTRLTVL.

This clonotype was seen ten or more times. The chain combines TRBV6-1 with TRBJ2-7; D not certain. The CDR3 totals 13 residues. With 6 bases removed from V and 2 bases from J, the gap between germline ends came to 11 bases. Germline V gene sequence: CDR1 MNHNS, CDR2 SASEGT. CDR3 amino acids: CASSATPTYEQYF. CDR3 nucleotides: TGTGCCAGCAGCGCGACACCCACCTACGAGCAGTACTTC.

This clonotype came up many times. This chain joins TRBV20-1 and TRBJ2-5, with D perhaps matching TRBD2 (5 bases). Germline loops: CDR1 DFQATT, CDR2 SNEGSKA (reference sequence). The CDR3 has 11 residues. Between the trimmed V and J ends, which lost 7 bases and 1 base, there was a span of 7 bases. CDR3 loop: CSVSGQETQYF. The CDR3, as DNA: TGCAGTGTCAGCGGCCAAGAGACCCAGTACTTC.

The sample holds a few counts of this clonotype. The V and J genes are TRBV6-5 and TRBJ2-7; TRBD1 or TRBD2 may be the D gene (5 bases each). Germline CDR1 reads MNHEY; CDR2 reads SVGAGI. This CDR3 spans 14 amino acids. V was cut by 4 bases and J by 5 bases, with 15 bases left in between. This CDR3 reads CASSFRGPRDEQYV. The CDR3 DNA reads TGTGCCAGCAGTTTCCGGGGCCCCAGGGACGAGCAGTACGTC.

This clonotype was observed many times. The genes are TRBV9 and TRBJ2-3, with D possibly TRBD2 on 6 matching bases. There are 15 residues in the CDR3. Trimming took 4 bases from V and 4 from J, leaving 16 bases between them. Germline CDR1 and CDR2: SGDLS and YYNGEE. CDR3 loop: CASSPPGTFSDTQYF. The CDR3 DNA is TGTGCCAGCAGCCCCCCCGGGACTTTCTCAGATACGCAGTATTTT.